This TCR beta chain was profiled in a study of human T cells and chemical hapten exposure. Study results and caveats: TCRs exceeding 1 in 1000 frequency stayed unchanged with DPC sensitization.

Unique molecular identifiers were linked by the library to individual cDNA molecules. As processed by the authors: The number of TCRs in each sample had a median of approximately 96,000 and spanned about 23,224 to 690,600. MiXCR, run by TCRdb on the reads, gives a single entry per CDR3 protein. TCRdb assigned the V and J calls; the authors' analysis was not used. The table shows about 120,000 distinct CDR3 sequences, with 8.5% occurring only once. Many counts were recorded for this clonotype. Its antigen is still unknown. Extraction of total RNA was performed on unfractionated whole blood. CDR3 size: 15 residues. Trimming stripped 4 bases from V and 0 bases from J, with 8 bases between. Germline V gene lookup returns CDR1 SGHDT and CDR2 YYEEEE.

This receptor was identified in a human donor in good health. Some clones in this sample may be carry-over from other donors' samples. The specimen sequenced was whole blood. The chain combines TRBV5-6 with TRBJ1-6; D not resolved. This CDR3 reads CASSLGLSYNSPLHF. The CDR3 nucleotides read TGTGCCAGCAGCCTTGGACTCTCCTATAATTCACCCCTCCACTTT.